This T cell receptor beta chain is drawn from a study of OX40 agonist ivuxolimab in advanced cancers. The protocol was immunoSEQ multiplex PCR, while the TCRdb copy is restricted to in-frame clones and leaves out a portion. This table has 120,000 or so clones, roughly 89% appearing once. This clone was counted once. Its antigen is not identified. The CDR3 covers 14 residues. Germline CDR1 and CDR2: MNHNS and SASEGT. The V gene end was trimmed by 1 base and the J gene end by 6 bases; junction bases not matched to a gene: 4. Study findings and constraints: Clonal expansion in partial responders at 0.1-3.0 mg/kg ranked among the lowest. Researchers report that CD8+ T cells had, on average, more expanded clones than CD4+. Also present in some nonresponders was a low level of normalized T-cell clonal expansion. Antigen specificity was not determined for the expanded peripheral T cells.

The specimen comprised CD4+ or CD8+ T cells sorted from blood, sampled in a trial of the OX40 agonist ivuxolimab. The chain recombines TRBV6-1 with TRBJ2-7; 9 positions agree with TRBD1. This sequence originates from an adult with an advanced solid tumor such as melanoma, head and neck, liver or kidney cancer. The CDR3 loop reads CASSEDGQGSEQYF. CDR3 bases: TGTGCCAGCAGTGAAGATGGACAGGGGTCCGAGCAGTACTTC.